Below are 8 T cell receptor beta chains sequenced from a single sample in a study of blood T cell repertoires in COVID-19. Assay used: immunoSEQ multiplex PCR; TCRdb lists only in-frame clones, some missing. The sample has approximately 180,000 clones, nearly 90% seen once. Material for sequencing was peripheral blood. Every receptor here comes from a man aged 60 to 69 with active or convalescent COVID-19.

This chain joins TRBV3-1 (or the pseudogene TRBV3-2) and TRBJ2-2, with 11 positions matching TRBD2. From germline, CDR1 is LGHDT and CDR2 YNNKEL (reference sequence). With 4 bases clipped from V and 0 bases from J, the junction kept 1 base outside the gene matches. CDR3 length equals 16 residues. CDR3 bases: TGTGCCAGCAGCCTGGGACTAGCGGCGAACACCGGGGAGCTGTTTTTT. The encoded protein is CASSLGLAANTGELFF.

The genes are TRBV7-9 and TRBJ2-1; TRBD1 agrees at 9 bases. V was clipped by 3 bases and J by 8 bases; unmatched bases: 8. The CDR3 runs to 15 residues. The germline V gene encodes CDR1 SEHNR and CDR2 FQNEAQ (reference sequence). CDR3 coding DNA: TGTGCCAGCAGCTTTTATAGGGACAGGGAGGATGAGCAGTTCTTC. Translation: CASSFYRDREDEQFF.

V and J are TRBV2 and TRBJ2-7; 9 bases fit TRBD1. V shed 9 bases, J shed 3 bases, and the junction held 3 bases outside the gene matches. Germline lookup yields CDR1 SNHLY and CDR2 FYNNEI. The CDR3 length is 12 residues. The CDR3 loop reads CASDRGVYEQYF. CDR3 DNA sequence: TGTGCCAGTGACAGGGGGGTCTACGAGCAGTACTTC.

V is TRBV5-1 and J is TRBJ1-1; no definite D call. The CDR3 consists of 15 residues. The germline gives CDR1 SGHRS, CDR2 YFSETQ. Trimming shortened V by 0 bases and J by 7 bases, and 16 bases separated the two germline ends. The CDR3 reads CASSLGGTAAGEAFF. CDR3 coding DNA: TGCGCCAGCAGCTTGGGGGGAACAGCGGCGGGTGAAGCTTTCTTT.

The chain joins TRBV11-1 to TRBJ2-3; D gene ambiguous. Trimming stripped 1 base from V and 15 bases from J, with 14 bases between. Germline CDR1 SGHAT, CDR2 FQDESV (reference sequence). This CDR3 has 12 amino acids. CDR3 region: CASSLGRSQQYF. The CDR3 nucleotides read TGTGCCAGCAGCTTAGGGCGGTCCCAGCAATATTTT.

This clone was counted between two and nine times. The chain joins TRBV6-6 to TRBJ2-3, with 8 bases lining up with TRBD2. CDR1 and CDR2 from the germline V gene are MNHNY and SVGAGI (reference sequence). V dropped 5 bases and J dropped 2; count of bases not matched to a gene: 18. CDR3 size: 19 residues. CDR3 in amino acids: CASSPRPSPTGGVTDTQYF. CDR3 nucleotide sequence: TGTGCCAGCAGTCCACGTCCTAGCCCGACGGGGGGGGTCACAGATACGCAGTATTTT.

The V and J genes are TRBV9 and TRBJ1-1, with TRBD1 as a possible D gene (6 bases). Germline V gene data show CDR1 as SGDLS and CDR2 as YYNGEE. This CDR3 contains 14 residues. V lost 3 bases and J lost 3, with 12 bases in between. The DNA of the CDR3 is TGTGCCAGCAGCGAAACAGGGAAGGACACTGAAGCTTTCTTT. This codes for CASSETGKDTEAFF.

The chain couples TRBV5-6 to TRBJ2-1; a possible D gene is TRBD1 (6 bases). The V end was cut by 5 bases, the J end by 10 bases, with 19 bases between. The CDR3 is made up of 14 amino acids. CDR1 SGHDT and CDR2 YYEEEE come from the germline V gene. The CDR3 nucleotides are TGTGCCAGCAGTTACTTTACAGGGTGGGGGGAGCAGTTCTTC. This encodes CASSYFTGWGEQFF.